The clone carrying this TCR beta chain has at least ten counts. The data were taken from a study of early T cells in non-severe SARS-CoV-2 infection. The protocol attached unique molecular identifiers to individual cDNA molecules. In TCRdb, the 5' RACE reads were re-called with MiXCR into one record per CDR3 protein. The table has about 21,000 distinct CDR3 sequences, 4.7% seen once. Germline CDR1 KGHSH, CDR2 LQKENI. The CDR3 runs to 14 residues. V was clipped by 3 bases and J by 2 bases; unmatched bases: 1. V usage is TRBV18 and J usage is TRBJ2-7; 10 bases are shared with TRBD1. The sample consisted of whole blood. This sequence was found in an adult who was a healthcare worker with PCR-confirmed SARS-CoV-2 infection or an uninfected control (not recorded which). The CDR3 protein is CASSPGTGAYEQYF. In nucleotides, the CDR3 is TGTGCCAGCTCACCCGGGACAGGGGCCTACGAGCAGTACTTC.